Below, 21 T cell receptor beta chains from the same sample are listed, as sequenced in a study of breast tumors, draining lymph nodes, adjacent tissues. TCRdb itself ran the multiplex PCR reads through MiXCR, one entry per CDR3 protein. The sample holds approximately 100,000 distinct CDR3 sequences; approximately 21% are singletons and the top ten take 1% to 1.5%. Axillary draining lymph nodes of breast cancer patients supplied the node samples. Sequenced input: axillary lymph node tissue. The origin of the receptors is a female donor with breast cancer. Some clones in this sample may be carry-over from other donors' samples.

Points on this clonotype: This may stem from a read error, because a much larger clone lies one nucleotide away. The chain's CDR3 is CASRQGPNNEQFF. CDR3 nucleotides: TGTGCCAGCAGACAAGGGCCGAACAATGAGCAGTTCTTC. The V gene is TRBV4-2, the J gene TRBJ2-1; D not resolved. Germline CDR1 LGHNA, CDR2 YNFKEQ. The CDR3 is 13 residues long.

In this sample, this clonotype turned up many times. The chain carries TRBV5-1 and TRBJ2-4; the D call may be TRBD1 or TRBD2 (5 bases each). This CDR3 has 13 amino acids. Germline V gene sequence: CDR1 SGHRS, CDR2 YFSETQ. Trimming removed 3 bases at V and 8 bases at J, with 12 bases between. As DNA, the CDR3 is TGCGCCAGCAGCTACCGGGACCCGGACATTCAGTACTTC. This gives the protein CASSYRDPDIQYF.

This clonotype was detected ten times or more. This chain links TRBV14 with TRBJ2-3; TRBD2 agrees at 8 bases. The CDR3 sequence is 17 residues long. Trimming removed 0 bases from V and 1 base from J; junction bases left unmatched: 6. CDR1 is SGHDN, CDR2 FVKESK, per germline. CDR3 nucleotide sequence: TGTGCCAGCAGCCAAGATAGAGGCGGGGGGCGCACAGATACGCAGTATTTT. It is translated as CASSQDRGGGRTDTQYF. Full variable domain (rest looked up from reference TRBV14 and TRBJ2-3): EAGVTQFPSHSVIEKGQTVTLRCDPISGHDNLYWYRRVMGKEIKFLLHFVKESKQDESGMPNNRFLAERTGGTYSTLKVQPAELEDSGVYFCASSQDRGGGRTDTQYFGPGTRLTVL.

On this clonotype itself: Possible read error: a much larger clone is one base away. This chain links TRBV19 with TRBJ1-2; TRBD1 might be the D (6 bases). V was trimmed by 7 bases and J by 5 bases, leaving 14 bases between them. Germline-derived CDR1 and CDR2 are LNHDA and SQIVND (reference sequence). The CDR3 extends over 13 amino acids. DNA for the CDR3: TGTGCCAGTAACCCAGGACAGCATTATGGCTACACCTTC. Translation: CASNPGQHYGYTF. Full variable domain (remainder filled in from reference TRBV19 and TRBJ1-2): DGGITQSPKYLFRKEGQNVTLSCEQNLNHDAMYWYRQDPGQGLRLIYYSQIVNDFQKGDIAEGYSVSREKKESFPLTVTSAQKNPTAFYLCASNPGQHYGYTFGSGTRLTVV.

Details on this clonotype: Germline and junction disagree at one end, which may indicate a read error. The V and J genes are TRBV28 and TRBJ1-5; 8 positions agree with TRBD1. This CDR3 has 16 residues. Per germline, CDR1 MDHEN and CDR2 SYDVKM. CDR3 amino acids: CAGSGRGLVGNQPQHF. The CDR3 coding sequence is TGTGCCGGCAGCGGCAGGGGGCTCGTCGGCAATCAGCCCCAGCATTTT.

As concerns this clonotype: One end of the junction varies from germline; a read error may be responsible. The V call is TRBV4-3, the J call TRBJ1-2, with a weak D call TRBD1 (6 bases). The germline V gene encodes CDR1 LGHNA and CDR2 YSLEER. The CDR3 runs to 15 residues. The CDR3 region has the DNA TGCGCCAGCAGCCAAGATGGGACACAAAACTATGGCCACACCTTC. Its translation: CASSQDGTQNYGHTF.

This clonotype was seen at least ten times. The chain recombines TRBV30 with TRBJ1-2; D unresolved. This CDR3 spans 13 amino acids. Germline V gene data show CDR1 as GTSNPN and CDR2 as SVGIG (reference sequence). The germline V and J ends were trimmed by 0 bases and 6 bases, with 11 bases remaining between them. The CDR3 DNA sequence: TGTGCCTGGAGTGTGGCAGCCACCCATGGCTACACCTTC. Translated: CAWSVAATHGYTF.

This clonotype was counted many times. The chain combines TRBV19 with TRBJ2-1; TRBD1 matches at 7 bases. The germline gives CDR1 LNHDA, CDR2 SQIVND (reference sequence). The CDR3 extends over 19 amino acids. V dropped 2 bases and J dropped 5; count of bases not matched to a gene: 18. The CDR3 here is CASSINGWSRDRRNNEQFF. In DNA, the CDR3 is TGTGCCAGTAGTATAAATGGGTGGAGTCGGGACAGAAGAAACAATGAGCAGTTCTTC.

This clonotype was counted many times. The J gene is TRBJ2-1, the V gene TRBV9; D is unclear. CDR3 length equals 12 residues. The V gene's germline CDR1 is SGDLS and CDR2 YYNGEE. Trimming cost V 2 bases and J 9 bases, with 9 bases left between them. The CDR3 reads CASSVGVGEQFF. The CDR3 DNA reads TGTGCCAGCAGCGTTGGAGTGGGTGAGCAGTTCTTC. The full variable domain, rest sourced from reference TRBV9 and TRBJ2-1, is DSGVTQTPKHLITATGQRVTLRCSPRSGDLSVYWYQQSLDQGLQFLIQYYNGEERAKGNILERFSAQQFPDLHSELNLSSLELGDSALYFCASSVGVGEQFFGPGTRLTVL.

This clonotype was seen repeatedly, ten times or more. CDR3 in amino acids: CASSEDRLSTTIYF. In DNA form, the CDR3 reads TGTGCCAGCAGCGAGGACAGGTTAAGCACCACCATATATTTT. The chain links TRBV9 to TRBJ1-3; TRBD1 agrees at 7 bases. Germline V lookup: CDR1 SGDLS, CDR2 YYNGEE. V was clipped by 3 bases and J by 9 bases; unmatched bases: 9. This CDR3 has 14 residues. Using reference TRBV9 and TRBJ1-3 for the parts outside the CDR3, the full variable domain is DSGVTQTPKHLITATGQRVTLRCSPRSGDLSVYWYQQSLDQGLQFLIQYYNGEERAKGNILERFSAQQFPDLHSELNLSSLELGDSALYFCASSEDRLSTTIYFGEGSWLTVV.

To note about this clonotype: With a much larger clone just one base away, this may be a read error. The chain carries TRBV5-8 and TRBJ1-5, with TRBD1 matching over 7 bases. Germline V gene sequence: CDR1 SGHTS, CDR2 YDEGEE. This CDR3 has 14 amino acids. CDR3: CASSLGQGRQPRHF. As DNA, the CDR3 is TGTGCCAGCAGCTTGGGACAGGGCCGACAGCCCCGGCATTTT.

This clonotype came up a few times. The chain couples TRBV27 to TRBJ2-1; D might be TRBD1 (6 bases). V was trimmed by 3 bases and J by 2 bases, leaving 11 bases between them. CDR1 is MNHEY, CDR2 SMNVEV, per germline (reference sequence). This CDR3 has 15 residues. The CDR3 bases are TGTGCCAGCAGTTTCCAGGGGTCGGCCTACAATGAGCAGTTCTTC. This sequence encodes CASSFQGSAYNEQFF.

A note on this clonotype: One base away lies a much larger clone, so this may be a sequencing read error. This chain links TRBV10-3 with TRBJ2-5, with a possible D match to TRBD1 (6 bases). CDR3 length equals 13 residues. Germline values: CDR1 ENHRY, CDR2 SYGVKD. The chain's CDR3 is CAIGSTGQEAQYF. In DNA, the CDR3 is TGTGCCATCGGGTCGACAGGCCAAGAGGCCCAGTACTTC.

This clonotype was counted between two and nine times. The chain links TRBV11-3 to TRBJ2-2, with D unclear. Trimming removed 5 bases at V and 7 bases at J, with 14 bases between. Germline CDR1 SGHNT, CDR2 YENEEA. The CDR3 is made up of 14 amino acids. CDR3 DNA: TGTGCCAGCAGCGATCCTTTTGGGGACGGGGAGCTGTTTTTT. It is translated as CASSDPFGDGELFF.

As regards this clonotype: Compared with germline, one end of the junction differs, possibly owing to a read error. The chain joins TRBV20-1 to TRBJ2-5; TRBD2 agrees at 10 bases. From germline, CDR1 is DFQATT and CDR2 SNEGSKA (reference sequence). This CDR3 spans 14 amino acids. The CDR3 sequence: CSVSGLANQETQYF. The CDR3 DNA is TGCAGTGTTTCGGGACTAGCGAACCAGGAGACCCAGTACTTC.

There are many counts of this clonotype. This chain links TRBV12-3 or TRBV12-4 with TRBJ2-3; either TRBD1 or TRBD2 may fit D (5 bases each). The germline V and J ends were trimmed by 6 bases and 3 bases, with 16 bases remaining between them. CDR3 size: 15 residues. The CDR3 bases are TGTGCCAGCAGCCGGGACGTGAGGAGGACAGATACGCAGTATTTT. Encoded protein: CASSRDVRRTDTQYF.

This clonotype occurred many times. V gene TRBV5-5 combines with J gene TRBJ1-5; D is perhaps TRBD1 (5 bases). V was shortened by 4 bases and J by 7 bases, with 18 bases between the two germline ends. Germline CDR1 and CDR2: SGHKS and YYEKEE (reference sequence). The CDR3 is 15 residues long. The DNA for the CDR3 is TGTGCCAGCAGCCCCTGGAGCAGGGAGGGCCAGCCCCAGCATTTT. Translated, it gives CASSPWSREGQPQHF.

This clonotype was counted ten times or more. This chain connects TRBV10-3 to TRBJ2-7; 8 positions match TRBD1. With V trimmed by 5 bases and J by 4 bases, 4 bases remained unmatched. CDR1 is ENHRY and CDR2 is SYGVKD in the germline V gene. There are 13 residues in the CDR3. In DNA, the CDR3 is TGTGCCATCAGTAGGACAGGGAATTACGAGCAGTACTTC. This sequence encodes CAISRTGNYEQYF.

The V gene is TRBV6-5, the J gene TRBJ1-1; no definite D call. With 4 bases removed from V and 0 bases from J, the gap between germline ends came to 15 bases. Germline CDR1 is MNHEY and CDR2 is SVGAGI. The CDR3 covers 16 residues. The CDR3 DNA reads as TGTGCCAGCAGTTTCAGGAGGGCAGTCATGAACACTGAAGCTTTCTTT. Its protein product is CASSFRRAVMNTEAFF.

In this sample, this clonotype turned up many times. V usage is TRBV6-4 and J usage is TRBJ2-1; 11 bases line up with TRBD2. Looked up from germline, CDR1 is MRHNA and CDR2 is SNTAGT. The CDR3 spans 15 residues. V dropped 2 bases and J dropped 3; count of bases not matched to a gene: 0. This CDR3 is CASSDGTSGYNEQFF. The DNA of the CDR3 is TGTGCCAGCAGTGACGGGACTAGCGGCTACAATGAGCAGTTCTTC.

This clonotype was counted at least ten times. V gene TRBV2 combines with J gene TRBJ1-5; a weak D match, TRBD1 (6 bases). The CDR3 has 15 residues. Trimming shortened V by 5 bases and J by 3 bases, and 14 bases separated the two germline ends. Germline V CDR1 and CDR2: SNHLY, FYNNEI. The CDR3 loop reads CASSPPGHINQPQHF. The CDR3 DNA sequence: TGTGCCAGCAGTCCCCCGGGACACATCAATCAGCCCCAGCATTTT.